This T cell receptor (beta chain) was observed in a study of T cells in Graves' hyperthyroidism and ophthalmopathy. Amplification of TCR beta CDR3 regions used RNA as the template. In the first-round RT-PCR of the TCR CDR3, the HTBI primer set was used. TCRdb independently ran MiXCR on the multiplex PCR reads; one entry per CDR3 protein. The sample holds 200,000 to 250,000 distinct CDR3 sequences, about 17% seen once. Notes on the study in general: A model built on 13 V-J features separated ophthalmopathy from stable hyperthyroidism. Ophthalmopathy onset followed model prediction by a median approximately seven months.

Exclusion of a patient resulted from uncontrolled infection, other autoimmune disease, pregnancy or lactation. PBMCs were sourced from roughly 9.1 ml fresh peripheral blood. V was pared by 7 bases and J by 6 bases, with 11 bases of the junction left unmatched. CDR3 length: 14 residues. CDR1 is SGHRS, CDR2 YFSETQ, per germline. This clonotype was detected a few times. Its cognate antigen is unknown. Sequencing used blood. The clonotype was recovered from a woman aged 45-60 years with Graves' hyperthyroidism. The gene calls are TRBV5-1 and TRBJ2-3; 7 nucleotides line up with TRBD2. Here the CDR3 DNA reads TGCGCCAGCTCCGGGGGAGGGGCCTGGGATACGCAGTATTTT. Translation: CASSGGGAWDTQYF.